Shown below are 15 T cell receptor beta chains from a single sample sequenced in a study of blood T cells in healthy people across ages. Using a J-beta primer mix together with a sample-barcoded 5' primer, a second PCR was run for about 7 to 12 cycles. MiXCR, run by TCRdb on the 5' RACE reads, gives a single entry per CDR3 protein. The sample lists approximately 800,000 distinct CDR3 sequences; roughly 46% were seen once. The sequenced sample was blood. Source of these receptors: a man at least 80 years old in good health.

The chain uses TRBV4-3 and TRBJ1-4, with 7 bases matching TRBD1. The CDR3 sequence is 15 residues long. Looked up from germline, CDR1 is LGHNA and CDR2 is YSLEER. The V gene end was trimmed by 5 bases and the J gene end by 10 bases; junction bases not matched to a gene: 13. In nucleotides, the CDR3 is TGCGCCAGCAGCACACAACGATCAGGGACAGCAAAACTGTTTTTT. It encodes CASSTQRSGTAKLFF.

The genes are TRBV7-2 and TRBJ2-7; the match to TRBD1 covers 11 bases. The germline V gene has CDR1 SGHTA and CDR2 FQGNSA. The CDR3 covers 17 residues. J lost 7 bases, V lost 5 bases, and 16 bases had no gene match. CDR3: CASSPQMDRGLLNEQYF. The DNA of the CDR3 is TGTGCCAGCAGCCCTCAAATGGACAGGGGGCTTCTGAATGAGCAGTACTTC.

This clonotype was seen only a few times. The gene calls are TRBV20-1 and TRBJ2-5, with a possible D match to TRBD1 (5 bases). Trimming stripped 0 bases from V and 2 bases from J, with 13 bases between. CDR1 and CDR2 (germline): DFQATT, SNEGSKA (reference sequence). This CDR3 comprises 15 residues. The CDR3 protein is CSAREWGSPQETQYF. Written as DNA, the CDR3 is TGCAGTGCTAGAGAATGGGGCAGTCCGCAAGAGACCCAGTACTTC.

The chain is built from TRBV12-3 or TRBV12-4 and TRBJ2-1, with a weak D call TRBD2 (6 bases). Trimming cost V 3 bases and J 2 bases, with 11 bases left between them. This CDR3 has 15 amino acids. The CDR3 protein is CASSLRRGAYNEQFF. The CDR3, as DNA: TGTGCCAGCAGTTTGAGGCGGGGAGCCTACAATGAGCAGTTCTTC.

This clonotype has just a few counts. The chain has TRBV21-1 and TRBJ2-1; the table's D call, TRBD2, has no DNA check behind it. TRBV21-1 is noted as a pseudogene. The CDR3 totals 15 residues. In DNA form, the CDR3 reads TGTGCCAGCAGCCCACCAGAGGGCCTCTACAATGAGCAGTTCTTC. This codes for CASSPPEGLYNEQFF.

On this clonotype: A much more abundant neighbour one base away suggests this may be a read error. V is TRBV5-1 and J is TRBJ2-5, with D perhaps matching TRBD1 or TRBD2 (5 bases each). The CDR3 spans 14 residues. Trimming removed 0 bases from V and 11 bases from J, with 17 bases in between. Germline-derived CDR1 and CDR2 are SGHRS and YFSETQ. The CDR3: CASSLAPRENEQYF. The CDR3 DNA reads as TGCGCCAGCAGCTTGGCTCCCAGGGAGAATGAGCAGTACTTC.

The V call is TRBV5-1, the J call TRBJ2-1, with 10 bases identical to TRBD2. Germline V gene data show CDR1 as SGHRS and CDR2 as YFSETQ. V gave up 2 bases and J gave up 6 bases; unmatched junction bases: 5. This CDR3 has 15 amino acids. CDR3 in amino acids: CASSFTSGMFNEQFF. CDR3 in DNA: TGCGCCAGCAGCTTTACTAGCGGGATGTTCAATGAGCAGTTCTTC.

Worth noting for this clonotype: This could be a read error, since a much larger clone is one nucleotide away. The V and J genes are TRBV29-1 and TRBJ2-3, with TRBD1 matching 7 bases. V shed 4 bases, J shed 6 bases, and the junction held 4 bases outside the gene matches. From germline, CDR1 is SQVTM and CDR2 ANQGSEA. CDR3 length: 12 amino acids. The CDR3 DNA follows: TGCAGCGTTGGACAGGGACCGGATACGCAGTATTTT. This sequence encodes CSVGQGPDTQYF.

V is TRBV5-1 and J is TRBJ2-3; possibly TRBD1 for D (6 bases). CDR3 size: 16 residues. CDR1 and CDR2 from the germline V gene are SGHRS and YFSETQ. V lost 4 bases and J lost 4, with 19 bases in between. The CDR3 reads CASSTQGFTCPDTQYF. In DNA, the CDR3 is TGCGCCAGCAGCACGCAGGGGTTCACTTGTCCAGATACGCAGTATTTT.

This chain uses TRBV20-1 with TRBJ1-4; D is uncertain. CDR1 DFQATT and CDR2 SNEGSKA come from the germline V gene (reference sequence). The CDR3 sequence is 16 residues long. V was pared by 0 bases and J by 8 bases, with 19 bases between. CDR3 amino acids: CSAREGVQVLREKLFF. The CDR3 coding sequence is TGCAGTGCTAGAGAGGGCGTCCAGGTATTGAGGGAAAAACTGTTTTTT.

This clonotype was observed once. This chain links TRBV20-1 with TRBJ2-3; unclear D gene. The germline gives CDR1 DFQATT, CDR2 SNEGSKA (reference sequence). The V end lost 0 bases, the J end lost 9 bases, and 10 bases lay between the germline ends. CDR3 length: 12 residues. Written as DNA, the CDR3 is TGCAGTGCTAGAGATCCTGGCTACACGCAGTATTTT. Translating it yields CSARDPGYTQYF.

The V and J genes are TRBV2 and TRBJ2-3, with TRBD2 as a possible D gene (6 bases). This CDR3 spans 15 amino acids. Trimming took 4 bases from V and 3 from J, leaving 14 bases between them. CDR1 is SNHLY, CDR2 FYNNEI, per germline. CDR3 sequence reads: CASSATGGGTDTQYF. CDR3 bases: TGTGCCAGCAGTGCTACCGGGGGAGGTACAGATACGCAGTATTTT. Full variable domain (missing parts from reference TRBV2 and TRBJ2-3): EPEVTQTPSHQVTQMGQEVILRCVPISNHLYFYWYRQILGQKVEFLVSFYNNEISEKSEIFDDQFSVERPDGSNFTLKIRSTKLEDSAMYFCASSATGGGTDTQYFGPGTRLTVL.

This rearrangement joins TRBV15 to TRBJ1-2; D possibly corresponds to TRBD1 (6 bases). Germline loops: CDR1 LNHNV, CDR2 YYDKDF (reference sequence). There are 14 residues in the CDR3. Trimming stripped 5 bases from V and 6 bases from J, with 16 bases between. CDR3 DNA sequence: TGTGCCACCAGCGGTGGGGGGGCCTCACATGGCTACACCTTC. Protein: CATSGGGASHGYTF.

The chain has TRBV5-1 and TRBJ2-5, with 7 positions matching TRBD2. This CDR3 contains 16 residues. The junction had 7 bases not matched to a gene; V was cut back by 0 bases and J by 2 bases. CDR1 SGHRS and CDR2 YFSETQ come from the germline V gene. The CDR3 here is CASSLAPSGEQETQYF. CDR3 nucleotides: TGCGCCAGCAGCTTGGCACCCAGCGGGGAACAAGAGACCCAGTACTTC.

This clonotype was found many times. The chain is built from TRBV6-6 and TRBJ2-1; either TRBD1 or TRBD2 may supply D (6 bases each). The CDR3 contains 13 residues. Per germline, CDR1 MNHNY and CDR2 SVGAGI (reference sequence). V gave up 5 bases and J gave up 7 bases, with 12 bases separating them. The chain's CDR3 is CASSPRGRNEQFF. The CDR3 DNA sequence: TGTGCCAGCAGTCCTAGGGGGAGGAATGAGCAGTTCTTC.